This T cell receptor beta chain was sequenced in a study of CD8 T cells in ankylosing spondylitis. The CDR3 extends over 13 amino acids. CDR1 is SGHKS and CDR2 is YYEKEE in the germline V gene (reference sequence). Trimming shortened V by 4 bases and J by 5 bases, and 10 bases separated the two germline ends. TCRdb re-analysed the 5' RACE reads in MiXCR, keeping a single row per CDR3 protein. The sample yields 190,000 or so distinct CDR3 sequences, roughly 13% seen once. Comments on this clonotype: A much larger clone differs from this one at a single base, so this may be a read error.

Input material: blood, either unsorted or a sorted T cell fraction (not recorded which). The sequence derives from a male donor with ankylosing spondylitis or in good health (not recorded which). The V and J genes are TRBV5-5 and TRBJ2-1; no clear D gene. The CDR3 nucleotides read TGTGCCAGCAGCCCTGATATCGACAATGAGCAGTTCTTC. Translation: CASSPDIDNEQFF.